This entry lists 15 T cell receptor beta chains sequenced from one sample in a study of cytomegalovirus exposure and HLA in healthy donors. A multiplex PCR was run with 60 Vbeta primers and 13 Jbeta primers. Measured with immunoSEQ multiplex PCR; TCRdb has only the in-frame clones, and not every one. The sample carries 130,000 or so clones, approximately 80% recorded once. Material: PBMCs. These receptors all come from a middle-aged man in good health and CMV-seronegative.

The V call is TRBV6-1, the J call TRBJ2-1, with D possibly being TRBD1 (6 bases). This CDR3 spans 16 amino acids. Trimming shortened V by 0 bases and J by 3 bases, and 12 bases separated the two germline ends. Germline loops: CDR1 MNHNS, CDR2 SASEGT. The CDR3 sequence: CASSEASGTYYNEQFF. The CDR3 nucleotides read TGTGCCAGCAGTGAAGCGTCAGGGACATACTACAATGAGCAGTTCTTC.

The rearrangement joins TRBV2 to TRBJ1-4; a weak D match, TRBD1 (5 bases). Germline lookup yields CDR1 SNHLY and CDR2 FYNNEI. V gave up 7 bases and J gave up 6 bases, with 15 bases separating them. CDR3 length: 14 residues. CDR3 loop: CASTMGGGYEKLFF. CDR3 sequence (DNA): TGTGCCAGCACCATGGGGGGAGGGTATGAAAAACTGTTTTTT.

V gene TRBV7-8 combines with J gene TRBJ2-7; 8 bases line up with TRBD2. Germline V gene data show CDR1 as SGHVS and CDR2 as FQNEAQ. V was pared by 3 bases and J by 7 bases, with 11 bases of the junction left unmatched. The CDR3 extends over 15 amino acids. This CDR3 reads CASSFVAGGLSEQYF. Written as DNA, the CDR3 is TGTGCCAGCAGCTTTGTGGCGGGAGGCCTCTCGGAGCAGTACTTC.

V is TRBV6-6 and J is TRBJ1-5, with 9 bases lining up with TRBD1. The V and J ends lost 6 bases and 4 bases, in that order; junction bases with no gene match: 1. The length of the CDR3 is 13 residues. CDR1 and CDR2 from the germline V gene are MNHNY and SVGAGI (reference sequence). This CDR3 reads CASRTGGNQPQHF. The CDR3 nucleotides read TGTGCCAGCAGGACAGGGGGTAATCAGCCCCAGCATTTT.

The CDR3 sequence: CASSYFPGNYGYTF. The CDR3 nucleotides are TGTGCCAGCAGTTACTTCCCGGGAAACTATGGCTACACCTTC. V usage is TRBV6-5 and J usage is TRBJ1-2; no firm D call. V shed 1 base and J shed 2 bases, with 8 bases lying between them. This CDR3 contains 14 residues. The germline V gene encodes CDR1 MNHEY and CDR2 SVGAGI.

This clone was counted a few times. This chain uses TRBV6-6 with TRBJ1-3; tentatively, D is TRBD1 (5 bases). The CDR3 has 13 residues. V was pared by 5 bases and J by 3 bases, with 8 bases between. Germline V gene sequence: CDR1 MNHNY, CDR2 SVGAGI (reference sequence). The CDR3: CASSAGFGNTIYF. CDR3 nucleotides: TGTGCCAGCAGTGCAGGGTTTGGAAACACCATATATTTT.

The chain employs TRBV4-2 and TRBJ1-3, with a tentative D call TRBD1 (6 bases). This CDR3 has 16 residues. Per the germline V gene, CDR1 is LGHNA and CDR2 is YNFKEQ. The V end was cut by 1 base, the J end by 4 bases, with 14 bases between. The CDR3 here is CASSQVGGADGNTIYF. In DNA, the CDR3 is TGTGCCAGCAGCCAAGTCGGGGGGGCTGACGGAAACACCATATATTTT.

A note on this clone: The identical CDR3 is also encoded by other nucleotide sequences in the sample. In nucleotides, the CDR3 is TGTGCCAGCAGCTTGGGACTAGCGGGGGGGGAAGAGACCCAGTACTTC. This translates into CASSLGLAGGEETQYF. J is TRBJ2-5 and V is TRBV5-4; 14 nucleotides align to TRBD2. Looked up from germline, CDR1 is SGHNT and CDR2 is YYREEE (reference sequence). CDR3 length: 16 residues. Losses at the gene ends were 0 bases for V and 3 bases for J; bases not matched to a gene: 1.

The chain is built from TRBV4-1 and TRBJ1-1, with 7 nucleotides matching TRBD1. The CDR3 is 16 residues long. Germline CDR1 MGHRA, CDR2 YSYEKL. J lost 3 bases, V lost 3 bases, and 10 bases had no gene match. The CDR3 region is CASSQTRTGTYTEAFF. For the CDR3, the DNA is TGCGCCAGCAGCCAGACTAGGACAGGCACATACACTGAAGCTTTCTTT.

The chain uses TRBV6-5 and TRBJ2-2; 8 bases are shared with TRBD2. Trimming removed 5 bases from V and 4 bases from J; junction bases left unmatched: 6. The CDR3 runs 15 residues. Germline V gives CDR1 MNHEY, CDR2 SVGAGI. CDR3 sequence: CASSPGGGATGELFF. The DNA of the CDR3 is TGTGCCAGCAGTCCCGGGGGGGGAGCCACCGGGGAGCTGTTTTTT.

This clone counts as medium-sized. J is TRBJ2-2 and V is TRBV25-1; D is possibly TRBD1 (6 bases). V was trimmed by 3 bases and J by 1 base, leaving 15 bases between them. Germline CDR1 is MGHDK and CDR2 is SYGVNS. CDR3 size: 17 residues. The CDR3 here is CASSDPQGYGNTGELFF. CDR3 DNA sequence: TGTGCCAGCAGTGACCCACAGGGCTACGGGAACACCGGGGAGCTGTTTTTT. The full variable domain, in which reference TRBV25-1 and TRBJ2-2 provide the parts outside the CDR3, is EADIYQTPRYLVIGTGKKITLECSQTMGHDKMYWYQQDPGMELHLIHYSYGVNSTEKGDLSSESTVSRIRTEHFPLTLESARPSHTSQYLCASSDPQGYGNTGELFFGEGSRLTVL.

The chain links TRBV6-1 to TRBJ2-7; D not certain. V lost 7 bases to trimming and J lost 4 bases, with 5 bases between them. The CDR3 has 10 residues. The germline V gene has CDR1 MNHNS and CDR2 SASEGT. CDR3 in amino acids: CASNQYEQYF. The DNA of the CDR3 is TGTGCCAGCAATCAGTACGAGCAGTACTTC.

The DNA of the CDR3 is TGTGCCAGCAGTTTAACAGGGTGGGGCACTGAAGCTTTCTTT. This sequence encodes CASSLTGWGTEAFF. The J gene is TRBJ1-1, the V gene TRBV27; D may be TRBD1 (6 bases). With 2 bases removed from V and 4 bases from J, the gap between germline ends came to 11 bases. Germline values: CDR1 MNHEY, CDR2 SMNVEV (reference sequence). The CDR3 consists of 14 residues.

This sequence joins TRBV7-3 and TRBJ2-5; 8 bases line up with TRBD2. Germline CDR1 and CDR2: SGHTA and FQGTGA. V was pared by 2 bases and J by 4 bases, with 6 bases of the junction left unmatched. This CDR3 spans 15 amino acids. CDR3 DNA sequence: TGTGCCAGCAGCTTATCGGGGGGGGTCGGAGAGACCCAGTACTTC. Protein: CASSLSGGVGETQYF. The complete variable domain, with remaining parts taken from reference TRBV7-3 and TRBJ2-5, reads GAGVSQTPSNKVTEKGKYVELRCDPISGHTALYWYRQSLGQGPEFLIYFQGTGAADDSGLPNDRFFAVRPEGSVSTLKIQRTERGDSAVYLCASSLSGGVGETQYFGPGTRLLVL.

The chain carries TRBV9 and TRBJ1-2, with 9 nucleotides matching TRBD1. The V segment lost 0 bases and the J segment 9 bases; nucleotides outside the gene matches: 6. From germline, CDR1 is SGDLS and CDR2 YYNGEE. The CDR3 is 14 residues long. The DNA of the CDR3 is TGTGCCAGCAGCGTAGGTGACAGGGGGATAAGCTACACCTTC. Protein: CASSVGDRGISYTF. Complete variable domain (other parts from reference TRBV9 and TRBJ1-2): DSGVTQTPKHLITATGQRVTLRCSPRSGDLSVYWYQQSLDQGLQFLIQYYNGEERAKGNILERFSAQQFPDLHSELNLSSLELGDSALYFCASSVGDRGISYTFGSGTRLTVV.